This paragraph covers one T cell receptor (beta chain) sequence. Only in-frame clones appear in the TCRdb table, and some are missing; sequencing was by immunoSEQ multiplex PCR. The table shows approximately 120,000 clones, with roughly 90% occurring only once. The sample belongs to a study of T cell responses to AZD1222 COVID-19 vaccine. Germline CDR1 and CDR2: LGHDT and YNNKEL (reference sequence). CDR3 size: 12 residues. The V end lost 1 base, the J end lost 10 bases, and 10 bases lay between the germline ends. The chain is built from TRBV3-1 (or the pseudogene TRBV3-2) and TRBJ2-5; no definite D call. Sequencing used peripheral blood, obtained on day 0 of AZD1222 vaccination. The TCR sequence derives from an adult in good health. Here the CDR3 DNA reads TGTGCCAGCAGCCAAGTAATGGACGTCCAGTACTTC. Its protein is CASSQVMDVQYF.